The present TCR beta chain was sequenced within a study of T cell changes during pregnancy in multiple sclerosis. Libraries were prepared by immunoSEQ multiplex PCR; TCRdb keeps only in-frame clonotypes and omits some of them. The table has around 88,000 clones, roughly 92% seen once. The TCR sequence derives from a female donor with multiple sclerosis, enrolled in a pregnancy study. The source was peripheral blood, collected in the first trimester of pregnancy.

CDR3 residues: CASSHGTGQETQYF. The CDR3 coding sequence is TGTGCCAGCTCGCACGGGACAGGGCAAGAGACCCAGTACTTC. The chain combines TRBV18 with TRBJ2-5; 9 nucleotides agree with TRBD1. The CDR3 is 14 amino acids. CDR1 and CDR2 from the germline V gene are KGHSH and LQKENI. Losses at the gene ends were 6 bases for V and 2 bases for J; bases not matched to a gene: 4.